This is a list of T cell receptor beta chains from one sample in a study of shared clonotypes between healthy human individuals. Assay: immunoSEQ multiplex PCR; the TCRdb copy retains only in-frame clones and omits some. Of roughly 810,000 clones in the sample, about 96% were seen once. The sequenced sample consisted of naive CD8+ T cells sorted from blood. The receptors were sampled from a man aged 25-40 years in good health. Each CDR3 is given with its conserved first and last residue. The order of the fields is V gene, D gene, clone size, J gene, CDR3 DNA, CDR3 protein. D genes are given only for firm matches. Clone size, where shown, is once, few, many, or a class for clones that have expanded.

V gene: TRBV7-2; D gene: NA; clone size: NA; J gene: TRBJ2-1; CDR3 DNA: TGTGCCAGCAGCAAAAACAATGAGCAGTTCTTC; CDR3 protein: CASSKNNEQFF
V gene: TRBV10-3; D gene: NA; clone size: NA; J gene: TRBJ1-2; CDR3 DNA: TGTGCCATCAGTGATCTAACTAAACCAGGGAATGGTGGCTACACCTTC; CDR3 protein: CAISDLTKPGNGGYTF
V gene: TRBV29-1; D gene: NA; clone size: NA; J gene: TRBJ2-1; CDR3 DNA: TGCAGCGTTGGTAGAGACAATGAGCAGTTCTTC; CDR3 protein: CSVGRDNEQFF
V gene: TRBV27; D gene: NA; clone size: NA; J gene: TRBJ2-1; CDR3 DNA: TGTGCCAGCAGTTTTGGACTGTACGGGCCCCACAATGAGCAGTTCTTC; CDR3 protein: CASSFGLYGPHNEQFF
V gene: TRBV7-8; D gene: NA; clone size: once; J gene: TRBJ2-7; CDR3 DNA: TGTGCCAGCAGCTTACGGAACAGGGACCCCGAGCAGTACTTC; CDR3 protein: CASSLRNRDPEQYF
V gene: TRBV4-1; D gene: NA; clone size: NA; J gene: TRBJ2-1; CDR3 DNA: TGCGCCAGCAGCCAATACAGCTACAATGAGCAGTTCTTC; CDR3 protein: CASSQYSYNEQFF
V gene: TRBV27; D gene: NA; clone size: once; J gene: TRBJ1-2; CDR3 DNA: TGTGCCAGCAGTTCCTACAGAGACAACTATGGCTACACCTTC; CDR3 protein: CASSSYRDNYGYTF
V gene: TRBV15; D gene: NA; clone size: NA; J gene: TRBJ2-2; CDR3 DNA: TGTGCCACCAGCAGAGACCCCGAAGGGGCCGGGGAGCTGTTTTTT; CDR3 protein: CATSRDPEGAGELFF
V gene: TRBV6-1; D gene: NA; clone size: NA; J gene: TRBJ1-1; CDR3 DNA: TGTGCCAGCAGTGAATTTTATGGCACTGAAGCTTTCTTT; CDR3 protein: CASSEFYGTEAFF
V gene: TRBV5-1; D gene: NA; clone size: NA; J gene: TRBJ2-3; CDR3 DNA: TGCGCCAGCAGCTTGGCCGCGGGCCATAGCACAGATACGCAGTATTTT; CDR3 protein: CASSLAAGHSTDTQYF
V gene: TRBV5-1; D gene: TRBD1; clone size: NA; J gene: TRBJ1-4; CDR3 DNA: TGCGCCAGCAGCGACAAGGGACAGGGGTTTGGTAATGAAAAACTGTTTTTT; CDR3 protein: CASSDKGQGFGNEKLFF
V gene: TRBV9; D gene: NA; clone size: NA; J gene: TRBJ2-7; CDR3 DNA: TGTGCCAGCAGCGTAGGCCTCCACTACGAGCAGTACTTC; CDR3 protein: CASSVGLHYEQYF
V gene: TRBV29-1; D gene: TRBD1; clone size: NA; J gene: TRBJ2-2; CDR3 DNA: TGCAGCGCTGGAACAGGGGGGACCGGGGAGCTGTTTTTT; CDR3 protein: CSAGTGGTGELFF
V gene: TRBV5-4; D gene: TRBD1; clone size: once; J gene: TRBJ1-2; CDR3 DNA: TGTGCCAGCAGCGGGGCGACAGGGCAAACCCCCTATGGCTACACCTTC; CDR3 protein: CASSGATGQTPYGYTF
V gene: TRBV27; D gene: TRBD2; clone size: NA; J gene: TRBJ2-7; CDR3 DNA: TGTGCCAGCAGTCCGAGGACTAGAAAGCTCTACGAGCAGTACTTC; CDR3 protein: CASSPRTRKLYEQYF
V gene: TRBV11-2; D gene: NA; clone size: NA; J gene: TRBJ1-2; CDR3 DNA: TGTGCCAGCAGCTTAGTGGCAGGATATGGCTACACCTTC; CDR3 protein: CASSLVAGYGYTF
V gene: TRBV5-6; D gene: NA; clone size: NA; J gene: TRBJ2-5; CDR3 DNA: TGTGCCAGCAGCGAAGAGCAGGGGATTGGGGAGACCCAGTACTTC; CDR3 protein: CASSEEQGIGETQYF
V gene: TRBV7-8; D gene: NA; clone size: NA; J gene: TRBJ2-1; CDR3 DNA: TGTGCCAGCAGCGCCAGCCGGGACTTTGCATCCCAGCAGTTCTTC; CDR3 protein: CASSASRDFASQQFF
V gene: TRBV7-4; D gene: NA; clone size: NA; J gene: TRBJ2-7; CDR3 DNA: TGTGCCAGCAGCTTAGAGGGGACTTCATTTCGGGAGCAGTACTTC; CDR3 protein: CASSLEGTSFREQYF
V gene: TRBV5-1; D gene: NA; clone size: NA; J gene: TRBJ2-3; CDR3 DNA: TGCGCCAGCAGCTCCCGGGGGCGGGAGTATGTAGATACGCAGTATTTT; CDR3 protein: CASSSRGREYVDTQYF
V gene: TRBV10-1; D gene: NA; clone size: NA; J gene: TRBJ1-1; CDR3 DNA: TGCGCCAGCAGTGATGTGAACACTGAAGCTTTCTTT; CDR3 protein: CASSDVNTEAFF
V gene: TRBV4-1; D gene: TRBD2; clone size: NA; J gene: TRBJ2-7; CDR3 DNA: TGCGCCAGCAGCCAAGATAGGGGAGGGGCCTACGAGCAGTACTTC; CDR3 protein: CASSQDRGGAYEQYF
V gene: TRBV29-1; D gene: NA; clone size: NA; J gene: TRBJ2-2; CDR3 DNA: TGCAGCGTTGAATTGAGGGGTAGGGAGCTGTTTTTT; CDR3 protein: CSVELRGRELFF
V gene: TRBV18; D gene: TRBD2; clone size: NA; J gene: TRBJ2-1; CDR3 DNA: TGTGCCAGCTCACCACCCCAGGAGCGGGAGTATCCCAGGGTCTTC; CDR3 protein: CASSPPQEREYPRVF
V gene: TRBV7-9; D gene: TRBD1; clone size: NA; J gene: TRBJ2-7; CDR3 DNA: TGTGCCAGCAGCCCCCCGGGGTGGGCAGGGGGCGCGGGGCAGTACTTC; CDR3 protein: CASSPPGWAGGAGQYF
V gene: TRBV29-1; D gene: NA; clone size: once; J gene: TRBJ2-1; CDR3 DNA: TGCAGCGTTCATGCTAGCTCCTACAATGAGCAGTTCTTC; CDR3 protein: CSVHASSYNEQFF
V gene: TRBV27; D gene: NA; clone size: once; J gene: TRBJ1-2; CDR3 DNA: TGTGCCAGCACCCAGGGATATGGCTACACCTTC; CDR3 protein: CASTQGYGYTF
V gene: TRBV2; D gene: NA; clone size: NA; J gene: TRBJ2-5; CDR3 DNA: TGTGCCAGCAGTCCTGGACAGATCCAGTACTTC; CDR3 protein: CASSPGQIQYF
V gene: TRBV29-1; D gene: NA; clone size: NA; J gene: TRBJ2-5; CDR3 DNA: TGCAGCGTTGAAGTCTGGGAAAGGCCCCAAGAGACCCAGTACTTC; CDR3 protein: CSVEVWERPQETQYF
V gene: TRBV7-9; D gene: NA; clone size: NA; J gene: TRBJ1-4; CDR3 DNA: TGTGCCAGCAGCTTAGGGACCTCTAATGAAAAACTGTTTTTT; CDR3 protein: CASSLGTSNEKLFF
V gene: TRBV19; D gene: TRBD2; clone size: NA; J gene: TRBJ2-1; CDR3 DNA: TGTGCCAGCACGAGACTAGCGGGAGCCTTAGGGGATGAGCAGTTCTTC; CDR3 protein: CASTRLAGALGDEQFF
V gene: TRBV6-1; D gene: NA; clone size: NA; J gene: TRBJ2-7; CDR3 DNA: TGTGCCAGCAGTGAAAGATTTTGGATAGAGCAGTACTTC; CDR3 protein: CASSERFWIEQYF
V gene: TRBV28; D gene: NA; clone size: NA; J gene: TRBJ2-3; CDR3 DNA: TGTGCCAGCAGCCCTTTCTTCGGGGGCACAGATACGCAGTATTTT; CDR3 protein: CASSPFFGGTDTQYF